Listed here are 5 T cell receptor beta chains from one sample, sequenced in a study of CD4 T cells in relation to SARS-CoV-2 and coronaviruses listed by TCRdb under 2021. The library was made by the immunoSEQ multiplex PCR assay. In TCRdb, the immuneACCESS table is reduced to in-frame sequences with V and J assigned. These tables do not hold every clone; where another copy was compared, an unresolved V gene accounts for under half, and the others remain unexplained. The sample table shows about 60,000 clones, and about 94% are seen once. The ten largest clones take up around 0.13% of the sample. CD4+ T cells from unexposed donors were collected before the COVID-19 pandemic (2011-2018). Sequenced material: naive CD4+ T cells from PBMCs. The cell subset or site label, read with the paper, signifies: naive CD4+ T cells isolated by negative enrichment. The receptors come from a human donor in good health.

This chain connects TRBV28 to TRBJ2-2, with 8 bases aligning to TRBD2. V trimming: 5 bases; J trimming: 4 bases; junction bases outside the gene matches: 9. The CDR3 extends over 16 amino acids. Germline V gene data show CDR1 as MDHEN and CDR2 as SYDVKM. The CDR3 protein is CASSPPAGGATGELFF. The CDR3 coding sequence is TGTGCCAGCAGTCCCCCGGCGGGGGGCGCCACCGGGGAGCTGTTTTTT.

The chain combines TRBV5-1 with TRBJ2-1; 7 bases are a match to TRBD2. The CDR3 runs to 14 residues. Germline CDR1 SGHRS, CDR2 YFSETQ. V dropped 5 bases and J dropped 5; count of bases not matched to a gene: 7. DNA for the CDR3: TGCGCCAGCAGTCGGCAGGGAGGGAACAATGAGCAGTTCTTC. It codes for CASSRQGGNNEQFF.

A single count supports this clone. For the CDR3, the DNA is TGTGCCACCAGTGATTACCGACAGGGTAATAGCGAGCAGTACTTC. This gives the protein CATSDYRQGNSEQYF. This chain joins TRBV24-1 and TRBJ2-7; 7 nucleotides match TRBD1. CDR1 is KGHDR and CDR2 is SFDVKD in the germline V gene. V dropped 2 bases and J dropped 6; count of bases not matched to a gene: 9. The CDR3 totals 15 residues.

V is TRBV2 and J is TRBJ2-1; possible D gene TRBD1, 5 bases. V gave up 5 bases and J gave up 3 bases, with 20 bases separating them. This CDR3 contains 17 residues. From germline, CDR1 is SNHLY and CDR2 FYNNEI. DNA for the CDR3: TGTGCCAGCAGTCCTGGAGTAGGCAGGGCTAACTACAATGAGCAGTTCTTC. It translates to CASSPGVGRANYNEQFF.

The V and J genes are TRBV10-1 and TRBJ2-6; TRBD1 matches 7 bases. V dropped 7 bases and J dropped 0; count of bases not matched to a gene: 6. The CDR3 has 16 amino acids. Germline CDR1 is WNHNN and CDR2 is SYGVQD (reference sequence). CDR3 loop: CASNRTGDSGANVLTF. The CDR3 nucleotides are TGCGCCAGCAATCGCACAGGGGACTCTGGGGCCAACGTCCTGACTTTC.